This TCR beta chain originates from a study of cytomegalovirus exposure and HLA in healthy donors. Whole-study results and caveats: It emerged from a later analysis that several of the most significant clusters appeared to be linked to common viral pathogens. As immune exposure information, only CMV serostatus was available. Most of the TCR beta V segments (in an earlier analysis) were productive either about 90% or about 30% of the time.

Use of 60 Vbeta and 13 Jbeta primers characterized the PCR. Method: immunoSEQ multiplex PCR; TCRdb's copy keeps in-frame clones and lacks some. Of about 110,000 clones in the sample, 69% were seen once. V lost 3 bases and J lost 8, with 14 bases in between. CDR3 length: 13 amino acids. CDR1 and CDR2 (germline): SQVTM, ANQGSEA. Concerning this clone: The antigen is not known.

The chain employs TRBV29-1 and TRBJ1-3; D unclear. This TCR derives from a woman between 65 and 79 years old in good health and CMV-seropositive. Sequenced: PBMCs. CDR3: CSVDGGVGDTIYF. CDR3 nucleotides: TGCAGCGTTGACGGAGGCGTCGGAGACACCATATATTTT.